Listed here are 13 T cell receptor beta chains from one sample, sequenced in a study of shared clonotypes between healthy human individuals. TCRdb keeps only in-frame clones here, not all; method: immunoSEQ multiplex PCR. The repertoire consists of around 1.4 million clones, with approximately 98.5% occurring once and the leading ten covering around 0.38%. What was sequenced was naive CD4+ T cells sorted from blood. Specified subset: CD45RA+ positively selected. Every receptor here comes from a man aged 25 to 40 in good health.

The chain links TRBV6-1 to TRBJ2-5; D might be TRBD2 (6 bases). V lost 6 bases and J lost 2, with 13 bases in between. The CDR3 totals 14 residues. The germline gives CDR1 MNHNS, CDR2 SASEGT. The CDR3 sequence: CASSRDWSQETQYF. The CDR3 DNA follows: TGTGCCAGCAGCCGGGACTGGAGTCAAGAGACCCAGTACTTC.

This chain joins TRBV18 and TRBJ2-5, with unresolved D. Trimming left V 8 bases short and J 2 bases short, with 12 bases between. The germline V gene has CDR1 KGHSH and CDR2 LQKENI. The CDR3 length is 13 residues. The CDR3 loop reads CASHPQLQETQYF. The CDR3 DNA reads as TGTGCCAGCCACCCGCAATTACAAGAGACCCAGTACTTC.

The chain recombines TRBV6-5 with TRBJ1-5, with D unresolved. The CDR3 runs to 15 residues. V was pared by 6 bases and J by 7 bases, with 19 bases between. Germline V gene sequence: CDR1 MNHEY, CDR2 SVGAGI. Written as DNA, the CDR3 is TGTGCCAGCAGACGCGGAAAGGGTGTGCGGCAGCCCCAGCATTTT. Translated: CASRRGKGVRQPQHF.

V is TRBV28 and J is TRBJ1-1, with TRBD1 as a possible D gene (5 bases). Germline CDR1 reads MDHEN; CDR2 reads SYDVKM. This CDR3 is built from 13 residues. Trimming took off 5 bases at V and 7 bases at J, with 14 bases between the two ends. This chain's CDR3 is CASSIPGLDEAFF. For the CDR3, the DNA is TGTGCCAGCAGTATACCAGGGTTGGATGAAGCTTTCTTT.

V and J are TRBV7-3 and TRBJ2-2, with TRBD2 as a possible D gene (6 bases). This CDR3 is built from 18 residues. The V gene's germline CDR1 is SGHTA and CDR2 FQGTGA. Between the trimmed V and J ends, which lost 2 bases and 1 base, there was a span of 17 bases. The CDR3 sequence: CASSLWAGGGGNTGELFF. In DNA, the CDR3 is TGTGCCAGCAGCTTATGGGCTGGGGGAGGCGGGAACACCGGGGAGCTGTTTTTT.

The CDR3 region has the DNA TGTGCCAGCAGCTTATATTTGACAACTAATGAAAAACTGTTTTTT. This sequence encodes CASSLYLTTNEKLFF. This chain joins TRBV7-9 and TRBJ1-4; the D is unclear. The CDR3 totals 15 residues. V lost 2 bases, J lost 0 bases, and 7 bases lay in between. Germline V gene sequence: CDR1 SEHNR, CDR2 FQNEAQ (reference sequence).

The rearrangement joins TRBV6-5 to TRBJ1-5, with 7 nucleotides matching TRBD1. The CDR3 has 15 amino acids. The trim removed 6 bases at V and 5 bases at J, leaving 10 bases unmatched. Germline CDR1 is MNHEY and CDR2 is SVGAGI. CDR3 sequence: CASRKSDRDDQPQHF. CDR3 in DNA: TGTGCCAGCAGGAAATCAGACAGGGATGATCAGCCCCAGCATTTT.

Details on this clone: Distinct nucleotide sequences in the sample also encode this CDR3. The chain employs TRBV18 and TRBJ2-3; D possibly corresponds to TRBD2 (5 bases). Per the germline V gene, CDR1 is KGHSH and CDR2 is LQKENI. V lost 2 bases to trimming and J lost 0 bases, with 9 bases between them. The CDR3 extends over 15 amino acids. Here the CDR3 DNA reads TGTGCCAGCTCACCATTAAGGGAGAGCACAGATACGCAGTATTTT. This sequence encodes CASSPLRESTDTQYF.

This chain uses TRBV5-1 with TRBJ2-3, with D uncertain. Per the germline V gene, CDR1 is SGHRS and CDR2 is YFSETQ. V lost 3 bases, J lost 0 bases, and 14 bases lay in between. The CDR3 contains 16 residues. In DNA form, the CDR3 reads TGCGCCAGCAGCTCGGAAGGCGTCAGGAGCACAGATACGCAGTATTTT. Encoded protein: CASSSEGVRSTDTQYF.

The V call is TRBV5-1, the J call TRBJ2-7; D gene ambiguous. Germline CDR1 reads SGHRS; CDR2 reads YFSETQ. The V end lost 0 bases, the J end lost 2 bases, and 12 bases lay between the germline ends. The CDR3 is 15 residues long. The CDR3 DNA reads TGCGCCAGCAGCTTGGACAGCTCCTCCCCCTACGAGCAGTACTTC. It encodes CASSLDSSSPYEQYF.

This clone appeared once. V is TRBV5-1 and J is TRBJ2-3; D not resolved. Trimming took off 6 bases at V and 6 bases at J, with 17 bases between the two ends. Germline CDR1 SGHRS, CDR2 YFSETQ. This CDR3 has 14 amino acids. For the CDR3, the DNA is TGCGCCAGCACCCAAATGTACCAAGGGGATACGCAGTATTTT. Protein product: CASTQMYQGDTQYF.

The rearrangement links TRBV15 to TRBJ2-7; D call uncertain. V lost 0 bases to trimming and J lost 0 bases, with 15 bases between them. Germline V CDR1 and CDR2: LNHNV, YYDKDF (reference sequence). The CDR3 loop spans 17 amino acids. The CDR3 sequence: CATSRDRSPRPSYEQYF. The CDR3 DNA is TGTGCCACCAGCAGAGATAGGTCCCCCCGACCCTCCTACGAGCAGTACTTC.

For this clone: The identical CDR3 is also encoded by other nucleotide sequences in the sample. The V gene is TRBV7-3, the J gene TRBJ2-6; D not resolved. Germline assignment: CDR1 SGHTA and CDR2 FQGTGA. This CDR3 spans 14 amino acids. V was shortened by 4 bases and J by 1 base, with 5 bases between the two germline ends. The CDR3 reads CASSSGSGANVLTF. CDR3 DNA sequence: TGTGCCAGCAGCTCCGGATCTGGGGCCAACGTCCTGACTTTC.